The 3 T cell receptor beta chains below all came from one sample that was sequenced in a study of T cell changes during pregnancy in multiple sclerosis. The table came from immunoSEQ multiplex PCR; TCRdb's copy has only in-frame clones and leaves some out. The table has fewer than 80,000 clones, 85% to 95% seen once. Here the sequenced sample was peripheral blood, taken in the third trimester of pregnancy. All receptors come from a female donor in good health, enrolled as a control in a pregnancy study.

The chain combines TRBV7-8 with TRBJ2-7; TRBD2 agrees at 7 bases. CDR3 length equals 14 residues. V dropped 5 bases and J dropped 12; count of bases not matched to a gene: 16. CDR1 is SGHVS and CDR2 is FQNEAQ in the germline V gene. The CDR3 spells CASSPGLDGASPYF. The CDR3 DNA sequence: TGTGCCAGCAGCCCAGGACTAGATGGAGCGTCCCCGTACTTC. The full variable domain, with the rest looked up from reference TRBV7-8 and TRBJ2-7, is GAGVSQSPRYKVAKRGQDVALRCDPISGHVSLFWYQQALGQGPEFLTYFQNEAQLDKSGLPSDRFFAERPEGSVSTLKIQRTQQEDSAVYLCASSPGLDGASPYFGPGTRLTVT.

The V call is TRBV5-4, the J call TRBJ2-5, with 8 bases matching TRBD1. This CDR3 region has 14 residues. Trimming removed 4 bases from V and 1 base from J; junction bases left unmatched: 3. Germline assignment: CDR1 SGHNT and CDR2 YYREEE (reference sequence). CDR3 loop: CASSLTGVQETQYF. In nucleotides, the CDR3 is TGTGCCAGCAGCCTGACAGGGGTCCAAGAGACCCAGTACTTC.

V is TRBV6-6 and J is TRBJ2-1; 9 bases line up with TRBD2. Germline V gives CDR1 MNHNY, CDR2 SVGAGI (reference sequence). V shed 4 bases and J 4 bases; nucleotides not matched to a gene: 5. The CDR3 is made up of 15 amino acids. The CDR3 is CASSSSGGTYNEQFF. CDR3 DNA: TGTGCCAGCAGTTCCAGCGGGGGGACATACAATGAGCAGTTCTTC.